A single sample gave rise to the 27 T cell receptor beta chains below, sequenced in a study of patients and donors after allogeneic stem cell transplantation. TCRdb redid the calling of the RT-PCR reads with MiXCR, one entry per CDR3 protein. The sample has about 960,000 distinct CDR3 sequences, approximately 19% seen once. Material: blood, either unsorted or a sorted T cell fraction (not recorded which). The origin of the receptors is a human donor who was either an allogeneic HSCT recipient or a stem cell or donor lymphocyte infusion donor (not recorded which). It is not recorded whose cells these are; they may come from a transplant donor.

V and J are TRBV9 and TRBJ2-3; TRBD2 matches 8 bases. CDR1 and CDR2 from the germline V gene are SGDLS and YYNGEE. V lost 4 bases, J lost 5 bases, and 9 bases stayed unmatched. This CDR3 is 15 amino acids long. CDR3 coding DNA: TGTGCCAGCAGCCCCAGCGGGGGCCGCCAAGATACGCAGTATTTT. Translation gives CASSPSGGRQDTQYF.

V gene TRBV11-3 combines with J gene TRBJ2-1, with 8 bases aligning to TRBD2. Germline loops: CDR1 SGHNT, CDR2 YENEEA. This CDR3 contains 13 residues. V shed 4 bases and J 9 bases; nucleotides not matched to a gene: 5. CDR3 loop: CASSWGSGGEQFF. As DNA, the CDR3 is TGTGCCAGCAGCTGGGGCAGCGGGGGTGAGCAGTTCTTC.

The chain carries TRBV24-1 and TRBJ1-1; D is perhaps TRBD1 (5 bases). Trimming left V 7 bases short and J 0 bases short, with 11 bases between. The CDR3 contains 14 residues. Per germline, CDR1 KGHDR and CDR2 SFDVKD. In DNA, the CDR3 is TGTGCCACCAGGGGGGATCAGATGAACACTGAAGCTTTCTTT. This encodes CATRGDQMNTEAFF.

This clonotype was counted between two and nine times. V is TRBV12-3 or TRBV12-4 and J is TRBJ2-1; 15 bases line up with TRBD2. This CDR3 comprises 20 residues. Unmatched junction bases numbered 13, after V lost 3 bases and J lost 4 bases. The DNA of the CDR3 is TGTGCCAGCAGTTTTTTCGGCGGGGGGACTAGCGGGAGGACATACAATGAGCAGTTCTTC. It yields the protein CASSFFGGGTSGRTYNEQFF.

The chain has TRBV7-6 and TRBJ2-4, with unresolved D. In germline, CDR1 is SGHVS, CDR2 FNYEAQ. The CDR3 is made up of 13 amino acids. V was clipped by 1 base and J by 9 bases, with 10 bases between them. CDR3 residues: CASSLGPSVIQYF. The CDR3, as DNA: TGTGCCAGCAGCTTAGGGCCCTCCGTCATTCAGTACTTC.

The chain joins TRBV3-1 to TRBJ2-7, with 10 bases aligning to TRBD2. Germline V CDR1 and CDR2: LGHDT, YNNKEL (reference sequence). The CDR3 has 15 residues. J was trimmed by 3 bases and V by 1 base; bases with no gene match: 3. CDR3 residues: CASSQGGLADYEQYF. CDR3 coding DNA: TGTGCCAGCAGCCAAGGCGGACTAGCGGACTACGAGCAGTACTTC.

This clonotype has just a few counts. The chain is built from TRBV5-1 and TRBJ1-1, with a possible D match to TRBD1 (5 bases). V gave up 2 bases and J gave up 7 bases, with 9 bases separating them. The CDR3 contains 12 residues. Germline values: CDR1 SGHRS, CDR2 YFSETQ. The CDR3 sequence is CASSFGGNEAFF. The CDR3 coding sequence is TGCGCCAGCAGCTTTGGGGGAAATGAAGCTTTCTTT. Full variable domain (missing parts from reference TRBV5-1 and TRBJ1-1): KAGVTQTPRYLIKTRGQQVTLSCSPISGHRSVSWYQQTPGQGLQFLFEYFSETQRNKGNFPGRFSGRQFSNSRSEMNVSTLELGDSALYLCASSFGGNEAFFGQGTRLTVV.

This clonotype appeared a few times. The genes are TRBV24-1 and TRBJ2-1; possible D gene TRBD2, 6 bases. V shed 0 bases and J shed 0 bases, with 11 bases lying between them. Germline loops: CDR1 KGHDR, CDR2 SFDVKD. The CDR3 sequence is 17 residues long. The CDR3 spells CATSDLNGGSSYNEQFF. The CDR3 DNA sequence: TGTGCCACCAGTGATTTGAATGGGGGGAGCTCCTACAATGAGCAGTTCTTC.

The CDR3 protein is CASSLDSGRSGNTIYF. DNA for the CDR3: TGCGCCAGCAGCTTGGATTCAGGGCGCTCTGGAAACACCATATATTTT. V is TRBV5-1 and J is TRBJ1-3; D perhaps matches TRBD1 (5 bases). CDR1 is SGHRS, CDR2 YFSETQ, per germline. The CDR3 is 16 amino acids. V was trimmed by 0 bases and J by 0 bases, leaving 10 bases between them.

The V gene is TRBV3-1, the J gene TRBJ2-7; TRBD2 agrees at 9 bases. Germline CDR1 and CDR2: LGHDT and YNNKEL (reference sequence). Unmatched junction bases numbered 4, after V lost 7 bases and J lost 3 bases. CDR3 size: 13 residues. The CDR3 loop reads CASKGSGGYEQYF. For the CDR3, the DNA is TGTGCCAGCAAAGGTAGCGGGGGCTACGAGCAGTACTTC.

This clonotype was counted a few times. The rearrangement joins TRBV5-1 to TRBJ2-2; 7 nucleotides match TRBD2. The V segment lost 5 bases and the J segment 5 bases; nucleotides outside the gene matches: 9. Germline V gene sequence: CDR1 SGHRS, CDR2 YFSETQ. The CDR3 has 15 amino acids. The CDR3 is CASRRAGLNTGELFF. As DNA, the CDR3 is TGCGCCAGCAGAAGGGCGGGACTAAATACCGGGGAGCTGTTTTTT.

The V gene is TRBV5-1, the J gene TRBJ2-1; D remains ambiguous. The V gene lost 6 bases and the J gene lost 4 bases, with 17 bases spanning the gap. The CDR3 has 15 amino acids. Germline V gene sequence: CDR1 SGHRS, CDR2 YFSETQ. The CDR3 sequence is CASKGLLSLYNEQFF. As DNA, the CDR3 is TGCGCCAGCAAGGGCCTCTTGTCCCTGTACAATGAGCAGTTCTTC.

This clonotype appeared a single time. V gene TRBV5-1 combines with J gene TRBJ2-5; 10 nucleotides match TRBD1. V shed 4 bases and J 5 bases; nucleotides not matched to a gene: 5. Germline values: CDR1 SGHRS, CDR2 YFSETQ. The CDR3 has 14 residues. The chain's CDR3 is CASSRPGQGETQYF. The CDR3 DNA sequence: TGCGCCAGCAGCCGCCCGGGACAGGGGGAGACCCAGTACTTC.

The CDR3 DNA reads as TGCAGCGTTGTGCTGGGGGAAGGCAATCAGCCCCAGCATTTT. The encoded protein is CSVVLGEGNQPQHF. This rearrangement joins TRBV29-1 to TRBJ1-5, with D maybe TRBD1 (5 bases). Germline V gene lookup returns CDR1 SQVTM and CDR2 ANQGSEA. This CDR3 comprises 14 residues. Trimming shortened V by 4 bases and J by 2 bases, and 12 bases separated the two germline ends.

The J gene is TRBJ2-5, the V gene TRBV12-3 or TRBV12-4; maybe TRBD1 (6 bases). The germline V and J ends were trimmed by 5 bases and 5 bases, with 15 bases remaining between them. This CDR3 has 14 residues. The CDR3 sequence is CASSRQGFAETQYF. The CDR3 bases are TGTGCCAGCAGTCGGCAGGGGTTTGCGGAGACCCAGTACTTC.

This clonotype appeared a few times. This rearrangement joins TRBV12-3 or TRBV12-4 to TRBJ2-1, with D possibly matching TRBD1 (5 bases). The germline V and J ends were trimmed by 7 bases and 5 bases, with 18 bases remaining between them. The CDR3 runs to 15 residues. The CDR3 DNA follows: TGTGCCAGCACACCTCAGGGCAGAGCCGACAATGAGCAGTTCTTC. Protein sequence: CASTPQGRADNEQFF.

The CDR3 loop reads CASSLRQGKYEQYF. Here the CDR3 DNA reads TGCGCCAGCAGCTTAAGACAGGGAAAGTACGAGCAGTACTTC. This chain connects TRBV5-1 to TRBJ2-7, with 7 bases matching TRBD1. V lost 2 bases, J lost 4 bases, and 6 bases stayed unmatched. The V gene's germline CDR1 is SGHRS and CDR2 YFSETQ. The CDR3 runs to 14 residues.

In its sample, this clonotype was seen a few times. The chain recombines TRBV5-1 with TRBJ2-4; no clear D. The CDR3 consists of 14 residues. The V end lost 2 bases, the J end lost 5 bases, and 11 bases lay between the germline ends. Germline values: CDR1 SGHRS, CDR2 YFSETQ. CDR3 region: CASSLGRVENIQYF. In DNA form, the CDR3 reads TGCGCCAGCAGCTTAGGAAGGGTTGAAAACATTCAGTACTTC. Drawing the rest from reference TRBV5-1 and TRBJ2-4, the complete variable domain is KAGVTQTPRYLIKTRGQQVTLSCSPISGHRSVSWYQQTPGQGLQFLFEYFSETQRNKGNFPGRFSGRQFSNSRSEMNVSTLELGDSALYLCASSLGRVENIQYFGAGTRLSVL.

V usage is TRBV11-2 and J usage is TRBJ1-4, with 7 bases that match TRBD1. With V trimmed by 5 bases and J by 5 bases, 11 bases remained unmatched. The CDR3 has 16 residues. Looked up from germline, CDR1 is SGHAT and CDR2 is FQNNGV. The CDR3 DNA sequence: TGTGCCAGCAGCCATCGGGACAGAACTTTCAATGAAAAACTGTTTTTT. This gives the protein CASSHRDRTFNEKLFF.

J is TRBJ2-3 and V is TRBV9, with D unclear. There are 16 residues in the CDR3. The germline CDR1 and CDR2 sequences are SGDLS and YYNGEE. The ends were cut back, 1 base at V and 2 bases at J, with 14 bases in the middle. The CDR3 protein is CASSVTLRKNTDTQYF. CDR3 DNA sequence: TGTGCCAGCAGCGTAACGTTGCGGAAAAACACAGATACGCAGTATTTT.

The rearrangement uses TRBV4-1 and TRBJ2-6; D is uncertain. This CDR3 comprises 13 residues. V was cut by 1 base and J by 3 bases, with 1 base left in between. Germline V gene data show CDR1 as MGHRA and CDR2 as YSYEKL. The CDR3 protein is CASSQVGANVLTF. The DNA for the CDR3 is TGCGCCAGCAGCCAAGTTGGGGCCAACGTCCTGACTTTC.

This chain links TRBV6-1 with TRBJ1-4; D might be TRBD1 (6 bases). The CDR3 totals 15 residues. Germline loops: CDR1 MNHNS, CDR2 SASEGT. V lost 7 bases to trimming and J lost 2 bases, with 14 bases between them. This chain's CDR3 is CASKRRGQTNEKLFF. The CDR3 bases are TGTGCCAGCAAGCGCCGAGGACAGACTAATGAAAAACTGTTTTTT.

This clonotype has at least ten counts. V gene TRBV5-1 combines with J gene TRBJ1-1; D is undetermined. Trimming left V 0 bases short and J 1 base short, with 4 bases between. Germline values: CDR1 SGHRS, CDR2 YFSETQ. The CDR3 runs 13 residues. The CDR3 DNA reads TGCGCCAGCAGCTTGGCCAGGAACACTGAAGCTTTCTTT. Translated: CASSLARNTEAFF.

The J gene is TRBJ2-7, the V gene TRBV20-1; 8 bases match TRBD2. CDR1 and CDR2 (germline): DFQATT, SNEGSKA (reference sequence). With 0 bases clipped from V and 2 bases from J, the junction kept 9 bases outside the gene matches. This CDR3 region has 16 residues. The chain's CDR3 is CSARDSGLALAYEQYF. CDR3 nucleotide sequence: TGCAGTGCTAGAGATTCAGGACTAGCCCTTGCCTACGAGCAGTACTTC.

The chain uses TRBV12-3 or TRBV12-4 and TRBJ2-1; D is uncertain. This CDR3 has 14 residues. Trimming took off 3 bases at V and 5 bases at J, with 11 bases between the two ends. CDR3 in DNA: TGTGCCAGCAGTTTGGGCTCCTACAACAATGAGCAGTTCTTC. It translates to CASSLGSYNNEQFF.

This clonotype was recorded a few times. The V call is TRBV5-5, the J call TRBJ2-4; a weak D match, TRBD1 (6 bases). Trimming took off 0 bases at V and 6 bases at J, with 10 bases between the two ends. This CDR3 comprises 14 residues. Germline V gives CDR1 SGHKS, CDR2 YYEKEE (reference sequence). The CDR3 loop is CASSLGRDTNIQYF. Written as DNA, the CDR3 is TGTGCCAGCAGCTTGGGCAGGGACACAAACATTCAGTACTTC.

This chain joins TRBV20-1 and TRBJ2-7; 7 bases map to TRBD1. Germline loops: CDR1 DFQATT, CDR2 SNEGSKA (reference sequence). Trimming at V came to 0 bases and at J to 5 bases, leaving 13 bases not matched to a gene. The CDR3 sequence is 16 residues long. CDR3 region: CSARDHEGAENNEQYF. The CDR3 DNA reads TGCAGTGCTAGAGATCATGAGGGGGCAGAGAATAACGAGCAGTACTTC.